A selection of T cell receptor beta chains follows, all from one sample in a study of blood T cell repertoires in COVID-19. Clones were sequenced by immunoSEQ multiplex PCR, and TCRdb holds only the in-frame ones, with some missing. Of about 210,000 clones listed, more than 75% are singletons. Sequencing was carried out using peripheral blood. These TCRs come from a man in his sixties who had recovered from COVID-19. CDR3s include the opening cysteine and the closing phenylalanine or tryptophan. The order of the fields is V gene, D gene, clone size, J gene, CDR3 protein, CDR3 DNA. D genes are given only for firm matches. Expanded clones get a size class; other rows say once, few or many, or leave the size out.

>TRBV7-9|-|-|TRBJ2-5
CASSLPRGETQYF
TGTGCCAGCAGCCTACCCCGTGGTGAGACCCAGTACTTC
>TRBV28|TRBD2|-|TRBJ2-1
CASSPGTRVGNEQFF
TGTGCCAGCAGCCCGGGGACTAGAGTCGGGAATGAGCAGTTCTTC
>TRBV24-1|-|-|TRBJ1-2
CATSDPDRNYGYTF
TGTGCCACCAGTGACCCCGACAGAAACTATGGCTACACCTTC
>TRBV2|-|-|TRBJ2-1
CASRENTGNEQFF
TGTGCCAGCAGGGAGAACACGGGGAATGAGCAGTTCTTC
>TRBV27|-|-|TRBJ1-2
CASSENRQRAGPDGYTF
TGTGCCAGCAGTGAGAACAGGCAGCGGGCCGGGCCCGATGGCTACACCTTC
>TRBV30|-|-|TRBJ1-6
CAWSVRSGRGSPLHF
TGTGCCTGGAGTGTAAGGAGTGGCCGGGGATCACCCCTCCACTTT
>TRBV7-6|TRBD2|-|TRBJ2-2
CASSPTSGIPAGELFF
TGTGCCAGCAGCCCTACTAGCGGGATCCCAGCTGGGGAGCTGTTTTTT
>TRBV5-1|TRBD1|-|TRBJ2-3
CASSHNRDRVTDTQYF
TGCGCCAGCAGCCACAACCGGGACAGGGTAACAGATACGCAGTATTTT
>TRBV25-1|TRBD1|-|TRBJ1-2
CASSETGGYGYTF
TGTGCCAGCAGTGAGACAGGGGGATATGGCTACACCTTC
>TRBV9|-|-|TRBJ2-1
CASSLSQGSNEQFF
TGTGCCAGCAGCTTATCACAGGGATCCAATGAGCAGTTCTTC
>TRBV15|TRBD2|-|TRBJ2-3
CATSRTLAGSGTDTQYF
TGTGCCACCAGCAGAACCTTAGCGGGGTCGGGCACAGATACGCAGTATTTT
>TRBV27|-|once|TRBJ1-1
CASSSAIQGLTEAFF
TGTGCCAGCAGTTCAGCTATACAGGGTCTCACTGAAGCTTTCTTT
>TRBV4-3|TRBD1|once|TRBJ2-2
CASSQGQGNTGELFF
TGCGCCAGCAGCCAAGGACAGGGGAACACCGGGGAGCTGTTTTTT
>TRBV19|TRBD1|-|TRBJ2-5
CASSIETAAGGSQETQYF
TGTGCCAGTAGTATAGAGACCGCGGCAGGGGGCTCCCAAGAGACCCAGTACTTC
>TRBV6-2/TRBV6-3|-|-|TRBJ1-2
CASSSPGIPYYGYTF
TGTGCCAGCAGTTCACCAGGGATCCCCTACTATGGCTACACCTTC
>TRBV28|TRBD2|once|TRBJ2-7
CASSFWGSPGLANEQYF
TGTGCCAGCAGTTTCTGGGGGAGCCCGGGACTAGCAAACGAGCAGTACTTC
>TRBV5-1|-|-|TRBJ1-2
CASSLGADYGYTF
TGCGCCAGCAGCTTGGGTGCGGACTATGGCTACACCTTC
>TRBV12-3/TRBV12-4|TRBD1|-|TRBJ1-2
CASSSGGGYTF
TGTGCCAGCAGCTCAGGGGGTGGCTACACCTTC
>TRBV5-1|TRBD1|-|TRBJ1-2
CASSFKGQDSYTF
TGCGCCAGCAGCTTCAAGGGACAGGACTCTTACACCTTC
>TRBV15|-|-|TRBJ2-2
CATSRELGNGELFF
TGTGCCACCAGCAGGGAACTAGGAAACGGGGAGCTGTTTTTT
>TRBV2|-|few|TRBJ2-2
CASSAGLYTGELFF
TGTGCCAGCAGTGCGGGACTCTACACCGGGGAGCTGTTTTTT
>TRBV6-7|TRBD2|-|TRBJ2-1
CASSYSITATSGRYNEQFF
TGTGCCAGCAGTTACTCGATCACCGCAACTAGCGGGAGGTACAATGAGCAGTTCTTC
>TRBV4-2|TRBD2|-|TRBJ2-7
CASSQDVAGASYEQYF
TGTGCCAGCAGCCAAGATGTAGCGGGGGCCAGCTACGAGCAGTACTTC
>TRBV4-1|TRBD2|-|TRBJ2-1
CASSPDGGGHTYNEQFF
TGCGCCAGCAGCCCAGATGGCGGGGGGCATACCTACAATGAGCAGTTCTTC
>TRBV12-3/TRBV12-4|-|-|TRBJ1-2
CASSAGPYGYTF
TGTGCCAGCAGTGCCGGTCCCTATGGCTACACCTTC
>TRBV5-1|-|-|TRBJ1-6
CASSEEANSPLHF
TGCGCCAGCAGTGAGGAGGCCAATTCACCCCTCCACTTT
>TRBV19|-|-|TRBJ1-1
CASSNRGRGSTEAFF
TGTGCCAGTAGTAACCGGGGACGGGGGAGCACTGAAGCTTTCTTT
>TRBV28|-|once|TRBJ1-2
CASSPVSGVGYTF
TGTGCCAGCAGTCCAGTTTCGGGGGTCGGCTACACCTTC
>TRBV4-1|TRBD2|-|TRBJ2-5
CASTAGTSSQETQYF
TGCGCCAGCACCGCCGGGACTAGTTCCCAAGAGACCCAGTACTTC
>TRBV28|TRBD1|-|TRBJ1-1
CASRWTGDNAEAFF
TGTGCCAGCAGGTGGACAGGGGATAATGCTGAAGCTTTCTTT
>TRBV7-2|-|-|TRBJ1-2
CASSLQGGNYGYTF
TGTGCCAGCAGCTTACAGGGAGGAAACTATGGCTACACCTTC
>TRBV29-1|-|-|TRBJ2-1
CSDLGRTYNEQFF
TGCAGCGACCTCGGGAGAACCTACAATGAGCAGTTCTTC
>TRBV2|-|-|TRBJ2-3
CASSGVQGVNTDTQYF
TGTGCCAGCAGTGGGGTCCAGGGTGTAAACACAGATACGCAGTATTTT
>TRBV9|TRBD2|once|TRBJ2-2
CASSAPGTSGRAKGGELFF
TGTGCCAGCAGCGCCCCCGGGACTAGCGGGAGGGCCAAAGGCGGGGAGCTGTTTTTT
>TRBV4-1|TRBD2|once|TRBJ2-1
CASSQDQRGHSYNEQFF
TGCGCCAGCAGCCAAGATCAGCGGGGGCACTCCTACAATGAGCAGTTCTTC
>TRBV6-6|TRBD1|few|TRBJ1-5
CASSLQQGRINQPQHF
TGTGCCAGCAGTTTACAACAGGGGAGGATCAATCAGCCCCAGCATTTT
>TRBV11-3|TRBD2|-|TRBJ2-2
CASTQGGADTGELFF
TGTGCCAGCACCCAGGGAGGGGCGGACACCGGGGAGCTGTTTTTT
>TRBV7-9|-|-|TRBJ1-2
CASSLAGSSNYGYTF
TGTGCCAGCAGCTTAGCCGGGAGTTCTAACTATGGCTACACCTTC
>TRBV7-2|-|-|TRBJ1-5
CASSLEEGRGGRNQPQHF
TGTGCCAGCAGCTTAGAAGAAGGGCGGGGGGGACGAAATCAGCCCCAGCATTTT
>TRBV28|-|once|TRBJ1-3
CASIGTTGNTIYF
TGTGCCAGCATTGGGACAACTGGAAACACCATATATTTT
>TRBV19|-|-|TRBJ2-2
CAASVGAPGTGELFF
TGTGCCGCATCGGTAGGGGCCCCGGGCACCGGGGAGCTGTTTTTT
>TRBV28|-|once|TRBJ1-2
CASSLGGNPNYGYTF
TGTGCCAGCAGTTTGGGAGGGAACCCTAACTATGGCTACACCTTC
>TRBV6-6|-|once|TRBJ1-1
CASSYSPGDTEAFF
TGTGCCAGCAGTTACTCCCCAGGGGACACTGAAGCTTTCTTT
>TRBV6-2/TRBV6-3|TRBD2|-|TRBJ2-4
CASSFLAGGPLAKNIQYF
TGTGCCAGCAGTTTTCTAGCGGGGGGGCCGTTGGCCAAAAACATTCAGTACTTC
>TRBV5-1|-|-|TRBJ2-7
CASSLVASDSYEQYF
TGCGCCAGCAGCTTAGTGGCTAGCGACTCCTACGAGCAGTACTTC
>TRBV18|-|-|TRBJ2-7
CASSPPAGALYEQYF
TGTGCCAGCTCACCACCGGCAGGGGCGCTATACGAGCAGTACTTC
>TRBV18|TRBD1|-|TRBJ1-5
CASSPTGFNQPQHF
TGTGCCAGCTCACCGACAGGGTTTAATCAGCCCCAGCATTTT
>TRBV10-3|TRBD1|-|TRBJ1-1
CAISEKGQGNTEAFF
TGTGCCATCAGTGAGAAGGGACAGGGCAACACTGAAGCTTTCTTT
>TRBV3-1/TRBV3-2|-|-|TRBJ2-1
CASSQAGLRVAYNEQFF
TGTGCCAGCAGCCAAGCCGGACTTAGAGTAGCCTACAATGAGCAGTTCTTC
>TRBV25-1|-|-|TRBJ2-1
CASSAGRDEQFF
TGTGCCAGCAGTGCCGGGCGGGATGAGCAGTTCTTC
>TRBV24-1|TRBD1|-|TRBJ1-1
CATSDPTQGQGAQGTEAFF
TGTGCCACCAGTGATCCAACTCAAGGACAGGGGGCGCAGGGTACTGAAGCTTTCTTT
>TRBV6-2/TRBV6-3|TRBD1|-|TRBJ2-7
CASSYNLGTGIYEQYF
TGTGCCAGCAGTTACAATCTTGGGACAGGGATCTACGAGCAGTACTTC
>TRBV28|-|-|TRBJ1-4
CASSLSTPNGGEKLFF
TGTGCCAGCAGTCTCTCGACTCCAAACGGGGGTGAAAAACTGTTTTTT